Each of the 31 T cell receptor beta chains below was sequenced from the same sample in a study of blood T cells in healthy people across ages. Then a second PCR, running roughly 7 to 11 cycles, was carried out with a sample-barcoded 5' primer and a J-beta primer mix. TCRdb re-called the 5' RACE reads through MiXCR, storing one row per CDR3 protein. The table lists 650,000 to 1,000,000 distinct CDR3 sequences, under 40% of them singletons. The sample consisted of blood. The receptors stem from a man between 18 and 35 years old in good health.

In regard to this clonotype: With a much larger clone just one base away, this may be a read error. This chain uses TRBV5-6 with TRBJ2-7, with D perhaps matching TRBD1 (5 bases). This CDR3 comprises 13 residues. Trimming pared 0 bases from V and 3 bases from J, leaving 7 bases between. Per the germline V gene, CDR1 is SGHDT and CDR2 is YYEEEE. The CDR3 is CASSLDRLYEQYF. CDR3 in DNA: TGTGCCAGCAGCTTGGACAGGCTCTACGAGCAGTACTTC.

This clonotype has just a few counts. The chain joins TRBV7-9 to TRBJ1-2; TRBD1 matches 11 bases. This CDR3 region has 15 residues. In germline, CDR1 is SEHNR, CDR2 FQNEAQ (reference sequence). V shed 5 bases and J 7 bases; nucleotides not matched to a gene: 9. The CDR3 DNA is TGTGCCAGCAGCATCTGGACAGGGGGCGTCGGTGGCTACACCTTC. Its translation is CASSIWTGGVGGYTF.

The V gene is TRBV11-2, the J gene TRBJ1-2; D is unresolved. CDR3 length equals 12 residues. Trimming left V 2 bases short and J 7 bases short, with 8 bases between. CDR1 SGHAT and CDR2 FQNNGV come from the germline V gene. The CDR3 loop reads CASSLSRAGYTF. The CDR3 DNA is TGTGCCAGCAGCTTATCTCGGGCTGGCTACACCTTC.

This clonotype was picked up one time. This rearrangement joins TRBV6-6 to TRBJ2-1, with 7 bases fitting TRBD1. This CDR3 contains 15 residues. V lost 7 bases, J lost 10 bases, and 16 bases stayed unmatched. Germline CDR1 and CDR2: MNHNY and SVGAGI (reference sequence). In DNA, the CDR3 is TGTGCCAGCACTAAACAGGGGCGCGATGGGGAGGAGCAGTTCTTC. Translation: CASTKQGRDGEEQFF.

The chain uses TRBV18 and TRBJ2-7; D is uncertain. The CDR3 runs 12 residues. From germline, CDR1 is KGHSH and CDR2 LQKENI. Trimming removed 0 bases at V and 5 bases at J, with 5 bases between. The CDR3 bases are TGTGCCAGCTCACCACCGGCAAACGAGCAGTACTTC. As protein: CASSPPANEQYF.

This rearrangement joins TRBV2 to TRBJ2-7; no reliable D call. CDR1 and CDR2 from the germline V gene are SNHLY and FYNNEI. CDR3 length equals 14 residues. The V and J ends lost 9 bases and 7 bases respectively, with 22 bases between them. The CDR3 is CASLTGRENNEQYF. Written as DNA, the CDR3 is TGTGCCAGTCTGACGGGCCGAGAGAACAATGAGCAGTACTTC.

The rearrangement uses TRBV29-1 and TRBJ2-3; D not certain. Germline CDR1 and CDR2: SQVTM and ANQGSEA. The CDR3 has 13 residues. V lost 4 bases and J lost 2, with 10 bases in between. CDR3 sequence (DNA): TGCAGCGTTGTCCGGCTACTCACAGATACGCAGTATTTT. It codes for CSVVRLLTDTQYF.

With regard to this clonotype: A read error may be the cause here, since a much bigger clone is one base away. The chain couples TRBV4-1 to TRBJ2-1; unclear D gene. The CDR3 consists of 14 residues. Germline CDR1 and CDR2: MGHRA and YSYEKL. The CDR3 nucleotides read TGCGCCTGCAGCCAAGATCCCTTAAACAATGAGCAGTTCTTC. Translation: CACSQDPLNNEQFF.

This clonotype was found a few times. The V gene is TRBV7-2, the J gene TRBJ2-3, with D possibly being TRBD2 (5 bases). The CDR3 is 16 residues long. Per the germline V gene, CDR1 is SGHTA and CDR2 is FQGNSA. Deletions cut 5 bases from V and 3 bases from J, with 18 bases between. CDR3 protein: CASSGGSGRRTDTQYF. Written as DNA, the CDR3 is TGTGCCAGCAGCGGAGGATCAGGTCGGAGGACAGATACGCAGTATTTT. The full variable domain, completed using reference TRBV7-2 and TRBJ2-3, is GAGVSQSPSNKVTEKGKDVELRCDPISGHTALYWYRQSLGQGLEFLIYFQGNSAPDKSGLPSDRFSAERTGGSVSTLTIQRTQQEDSAVYLCASSGGSGRRTDTQYFGPGTRLTVL.

As for this clonotype: One end of the junction varies from germline; a read error may be responsible. This chain joins TRBV7-2 and TRBJ1-1; D gene uncertain. The germline CDR1 and CDR2 sequences are SGHTA and FQGNSA. The CDR3 has 13 amino acids. CDR3 nucleotide sequence: TGTGCCAGCAGCGTAGCTAGGTCTTCTGAAGCTTTCTTT. The encoded protein is CASSVARSSEAFF.

The table lists this clonotype with many counts. The V and J genes are TRBV6-2 or TRBV6-3 and TRBJ2-7; TRBD1 aligns across 8 bases. CDR3 size: 16 residues. V lost 4 bases to trimming and J lost 3 bases; unmatched junction nucleotides: 11. Germline V CDR1 and CDR2: MNHEY, SVGEGT. CDR3: CASSFRGTGGIYEQYF. The DNA of the CDR3 is TGTGCCAGCAGTTTCCGAGGGACAGGAGGGATCTACGAGCAGTACTTC.

V usage is TRBV12-3 or TRBV12-4 and J usage is TRBJ2-3; D call uncertain. This CDR3 is 13 amino acids long. V dropped 2 bases and J dropped 8 bases, with 11 bases sitting between them. The DNA for the CDR3 is TGTGCCAGCAGTTTAACCGGCTTGGTTACGCAGTATTTT. Encoded protein: CASSLTGLVTQYF.

This clonotype was picked up many times. J is TRBJ2-5 and V is TRBV6-5; D gene ambiguous. The V gene's germline CDR1 is MNHEY and CDR2 SVGAGI. The CDR3 runs 15 residues. The germline V and J ends were trimmed by 4 bases and 2 bases, with 14 bases remaining between them. Here the CDR3 reads CASSLSIGLQETQYF. The CDR3 DNA reads TGTGCCAGCAGTTTGTCGATAGGATTACAAGAGACCCAGTACTTC.

Many counts were recorded for this clonotype. This chain joins TRBV5-1 and TRBJ2-3; TRBD2 matches 8 bases. Losses at the gene ends were 6 bases for V and 4 bases for J; bases not matched to a gene: 7. This CDR3 spans 14 amino acids. The germline CDR1 and CDR2 sequences are SGHRS and YFSETQ. CDR3 region: CASTTGLAADTQYF. The CDR3 coding sequence is TGCGCCAGCACCACAGGACTAGCCGCAGATACGCAGTATTTT.

This clonotype was seen more than once but under ten times. This sequence joins TRBV29-1 and TRBJ2-3; D may be TRBD1 (5 bases). The germline V and J ends were trimmed by 0 bases and 5 bases, with 15 bases remaining between them. This CDR3 contains 15 residues. CDR1 is SQVTM, CDR2 ANQGSEA, per germline. The CDR3 DNA reads as TGCAGCGTTGAAGAGGGCCTGGGGCGAATAGATACGCAGTATTTT. The encoded protein is CSVEEGLGRIDTQYF.

This chain uses TRBV10-3 with TRBJ2-7; D is undetermined. There are 13 residues in the CDR3. V was shortened by 4 bases and J by 0 bases, with 7 bases between the two germline ends. Germline V gene data show CDR1 as ENHRY and CDR2 as SYGVKD. CDR3 residues: CAISGQNSYEQYF. CDR3 nucleotide sequence: TGTGCCATCAGTGGGCAGAACTCCTACGAGCAGTACTTC.

This clonotype was seen a handful of times. The chain joins TRBV12-3 or TRBV12-4 to TRBJ1-5; weak D call: TRBD1 (6 bases). V gave up 4 bases and J gave up 5 bases, with 9 bases separating them. The CDR3 has 13 amino acids. Here the CDR3 DNA reads TGTGCCAGCAGTTCGCAGGGGTATCAGCCCCAGCATTTT. This translates into CASSSQGYQPQHF.

This clonotype was seen once. The chain has TRBV7-8 and TRBJ2-5; D not certain. The J call may be in error: the DNA end matches TRBJ2-7 better. CDR1 SGHVS and CDR2 FQNEAQ come from the germline V gene. This CDR3 spans 14 amino acids. The CDR3, as DNA: TGTGCCAGCAGCCCACTCGTACGGACCTACGAGCAGTACTTC. Translated, it gives CASSPLVRTYEQYF.

This clonotype was counted a few times. This chain links TRBV13 with TRBJ1-5; D perhaps matches TRBD1 (6 bases). Per the germline V gene, CDR1 is PRHDT and CDR2 is FYEKMQ (reference sequence). Between the trimmed V and J ends, which lost 3 bases and 6 bases, there was a span of 12 bases. This CDR3 has 14 amino acids. For the CDR3, the DNA is TGTGCCAGCAGCTTCAAGGGCAGGGGTCAGCCCCAGCATTTT. Protein sequence: CASSFKGRGQPQHF. Full variable domain (outside the CDR3, taken from reference TRBV13 and TRBJ1-5): AAGVIQSPRHLIKEKRETATLKCYPIPRHDTVYWYQQGPGQDPQFLISFYEKMQSDKGSIPDRFSAQQFSDYHSELNMSSLELGDSALYFCASSFKGRGQPQHFGDGTRLSIL.

In regard to this clonotype: A much larger clone lies a single base off, so this may be a read error. This sequence joins TRBV12-3 or TRBV12-4 and TRBJ2-1, with D perhaps TRBD1 (7 bases). The CDR3 sequence is 16 residues long. The CDR3 reads CVSRGQEGDSYNEQFF. The CDR3 DNA is TGTGTCAGCAGAGGACAGGAGGGCGACTCCTACAATGAGCAGTTCTTC.

The rearrangement links TRBV12-3 or TRBV12-4 to TRBJ2-3, with a tentative D call TRBD2 (5 bases). The ends were cut back, 5 bases at V and 9 bases at J, with 18 bases in the middle. The length of the CDR3 is 14 residues. The CDR3 sequence is CASSRPGSDRTQYF. CDR3 in DNA: TGTGCCAGCAGTCGCCCGGGGAGTGATCGCACGCAGTATTTT.

This clonotype has more than one count but fewer than ten. V is TRBV28 and J is TRBJ2-1, with TRBD2 matching over 10 bases. This CDR3 contains 15 residues. Germline CDR1 reads MDHEN; CDR2 reads SYDVKM. Trimming cost V 5 bases and J 6 bases; bases outside gene matches: 7. The CDR3 protein is CASSRSSGGSNEQFF. CDR3 nucleotides: TGTGCCAGCAGTAGATCTAGCGGGGGTTCCAATGAGCAGTTCTTC. The whole variable domain, remainder taken from reference TRBV28 and TRBJ2-1, is DVKVTQSSRYLVKRTGEKVFLECVQDMDHENMFWYRQDPGLGLRLIYFSYDVKMKEKGDIPEGYSVSREKKERFSLILESASTNQTSMYLCASSRSSGGSNEQFFGPGTRLTVL.

In regard to this clonotype: A much more abundant neighbour one base away suggests this may be a read error. The J gene is TRBJ2-1, the V gene TRBV10-3; D is uncertain. This CDR3 is built from 14 residues. The V gene lost 5 bases and the J gene lost 10 bases, with 18 bases spanning the gap. Germline V gives CDR1 ENHRY, CDR2 SYGVKD. Written as DNA, the CDR3 is TGTGCCATCAGTCCAGACCCTGGGAACTACGAGCAGTTCTTC. Protein product: CAISPDPGNYEQFF.

About this clonotype: A read error may be the cause here, since a much bigger clone is one base away. The V and J genes are TRBV6-5 and TRBJ2-7, with unresolved D. The CDR3 is 15 amino acids. Germline CDR1 is MNHEY and CDR2 is SVGAGI. With 2 bases removed from V and 3 bases from J, the gap between germline ends came to 14 bases. This CDR3 reads CASSYQTTGSYEQYF. As DNA, the CDR3 is TGTGCCAGCAGTTACCAGACGACCGGTAGCTACGAGCAGTACTTC.

About this clonotype itself: A much more abundant neighbour one base away suggests this may be a read error. The gene calls are TRBV12-3 or TRBV12-4 and TRBJ2-5, with D unresolved. With 2 bases removed from V and 11 bases from J, the gap between germline ends came to 18 bases. CDR3 length equals 14 residues. CDR3 loop: CASSLSDLGSEQYF. The CDR3 coding sequence is TGTGCCAGCAGTTTATCGGATTTGGGTTCTGAGCAGTACTTC.

This chain uses TRBV29-1 with TRBJ2-1; D remains unclear. This CDR3 is built from 11 residues. Germline CDR1 SQVTM, CDR2 ANQGSEA. V lost 5 bases and J 1 base, leaving 3 bases between the germline ends. CDR3 sequence (DNA): TGCAGCGTTCTGTCCTACAATGAGCAGTTCTTC. Encoded protein: CSVLSYNEQFF.

The table lists this clonotype with many counts. The gene calls are TRBV5-1 and TRBJ1-2; D not resolved. The CDR3 contains 12 residues. V lost 4 bases to trimming and J lost 1 base, with 5 bases between them. Germline assignment: CDR1 SGHRS and CDR2 YFSETQ. The CDR3 coding sequence is TGCGCCAGCAGCCCCGATAACTATGGCTACACCTTC. It encodes CASSPDNYGYTF. Complete variable domain (other parts from reference TRBV5-1 and TRBJ1-2): KAGVTQTPRYLIKTRGQQVTLSCSPISGHRSVSWYQQTPGQGLQFLFEYFSETQRNKGNFPGRFSGRQFSNSRSEMNVSTLELGDSALYLCASSPDNYGYTFGSGTRLTVV.

The chain has TRBV7-6 and TRBJ1-5; unclear D gene. V was clipped by 2 bases and J by 6 bases, with 14 bases between them. The V gene's germline CDR1 is SGHVS and CDR2 FNYEAQ. The CDR3 sequence is 15 residues long. In DNA, the CDR3 is TGTGCCAGCAGCTTAAGCGGGAGCTTGGGTCAGCCCCAGCATTTT. The encoded protein is CASSLSGSLGQPQHF.

This clonotype was seen only a few times. V and J are TRBV28 and TRBJ2-6; a possible D gene is TRBD1 (5 bases). The CDR3 has 14 amino acids. Germline CDR1 and CDR2: MDHEN and SYDVKM. V lost 7 bases and J lost 1, with 8 bases in between. The CDR3 DNA is TGTGCCAGCAATGGGGCGTCTGGGGCCAACGTCCTGACTTTC. This codes for CASNGASGANVLTF.

The rearrangement links TRBV29-1 to TRBJ2-2; D may be TRBD1 or TRBD2 (5 bases each). From germline, CDR1 is SQVTM and CDR2 ANQGSEA. This CDR3 has 15 residues. V lost 0 bases, J lost 8 bases, and 16 bases lay in between. CDR3 coding DNA: TGCAGCGTTGAAGATCGGGGCGGAACCCCTGGGGAGCTGTTTTTT. Its protein product is CSVEDRGGTPGELFF.

This clonotype was observed many times. V and J are TRBV29-1 and TRBJ2-7, with D uncertain. This CDR3 is 12 amino acids long. Germline CDR1 SQVTM, CDR2 ANQGSEA. V lost 1 base, J lost 0 bases, and 4 bases lay in between. In nucleotides, the CDR3 is TGCAGCGTTGAAGGCAGCTCCTACGAGCAGTACTTC. Translated, it gives CSVEGSSYEQYF.